This T cell receptor beta chain was observed in a study of CD8+CD57+ T cells in acquired aplastic anemia. This clonotype has only a few counts. Unmatched junction bases numbered 6, after V lost 3 bases and J lost 1 base. Germline V gene lookup returns CDR1 SNHLY and CDR2 FYNNEI. The CDR3 is made up of 15 amino acids. It was genomic DNA that served as the template for profiling TCR beta VDJ and CDR3. TCRdb itself ran the reads through MiXCR, one entry per CDR3 protein. The sample carries hundreds of thousands of distinct CDR3 sequences, 50% to 65% recorded once. Whoever was chosen for sequencing had shown CD8+CD57+ cell expansion by flow cytometry. All participating patients were living with severe acquired aplastic anemia.

The chain combines TRBV2 with TRBJ2-7; 7 bases are shared with TRBD2. The receptor's source is a human donor with aplastic anemia. The sequenced sample was sorted CD4+, CD8+, or CD8+CD57+ T cells (not recorded which) from PBMCs. The CDR3 reads CASSEEGGRSYEQYF. DNA for the CDR3: TGTGCCAGCAGTGAGGAGGGAGGGCGATCCTACGAGCAGTACTTC.